These T cell receptor beta chains were read from a single sample in a study of graft-versus-host responses after intestinal transplantation. Antigen specificity for these receptors is unknown. This table comes from immunoSEQ multiplex PCR, and its TCRdb copy is limited to in-frame clones, with some not included. The table lists approximately 130,000 clones, roughly nine tenths of them singletons. The source material was unstimulated CD4+ T cells sorted from spleen or lymph node cells, sampled before intestinal transplant. These receptors were collected from a human donor who received an intestinal transplant. CDR3s include the opening cysteine and the closing phenylalanine or tryptophan. Fields, in order: D gene, V gene, J gene, clone size, CDR3 DNA, CDR3 protein. The D gene is left open where the match is weak. Some rows mark clone size as missing; the rest say once, few, many or name a class of expanded clone.

D gene: TRBD1
V gene: TRBV9
J gene: TRBJ2-7
clone size: NA
CDR3 DNA: TGTGCCAGCAGCGTCGACAGGGGGTCCTACGAGCAGTACTTC
CDR3 protein: CASSVDRGSYEQYF

D gene: NA
V gene: TRBV9
J gene: TRBJ2-3
clone size: NA
CDR3 DNA: TGTGCCAGCAGCGATAGGACATTAGAGATCACAGATACGCAGTATTTT
CDR3 protein: CASSDRTLEITDTQYF

D gene: NA
V gene: TRBV6-6
J gene: TRBJ2-1
clone size: NA
CDR3 DNA: TGTGCCTCAGGGGGGGGCTACAATGAGCAGTTCTTC
CDR3 protein: CASGGGYNEQFF

D gene: NA
V gene: TRBV5-1
J gene: TRBJ2-5
clone size: NA
CDR3 DNA: TGCGCCAGCAGCTTGGGGGGGGGCGCTTCCCAAGAGACCCAGTACTTC
CDR3 protein: CASSLGGGASQETQYF

D gene: NA
V gene: TRBV7-6
J gene: TRBJ2-3
clone size: NA
CDR3 DNA: TGTGCCAGCAGTTCCAAGCCGAGCTCTTTTAGCACAGATACGCAGTATTTT
CDR3 protein: CASSSKPSSFSTDTQYF

D gene: NA
V gene: TRBV7-9
J gene: TRBJ1-5
clone size: NA
CDR3 DNA: TGTGCCAGCAGCCCCGACGGTTATAGCAATCAGCCCCAGCATTTT
CDR3 protein: CASSPDGYSNQPQHF

D gene: NA
V gene: TRBV11-2
J gene: TRBJ2-1
clone size: NA
CDR3 DNA: TGTGCCAGCAGCCTCGGACTAAACAATGAGCAGTTCTTC
CDR3 protein: CASSLGLNNEQFF

D gene: TRBD2
V gene: TRBV19
J gene: TRBJ2-5
clone size: NA
CDR3 DNA: TGTGCCAGTAGTAGGGGGACTAGTAGAGAGACCCAGTACTTC
CDR3 protein: CASSRGTSRETQYF

D gene: TRBD1
V gene: TRBV27
J gene: TRBJ2-7
clone size: NA
CDR3 DNA: TGTGCCAGCAGTTTAACCGACAGGGGAAAAAGGGAGCAGTACTTC
CDR3 protein: CASSLTDRGKREQYF

D gene: NA
V gene: TRBV4-2
J gene: TRBJ2-2
clone size: NA
CDR3 DNA: TGTGCCAGCAGCCAGATGGGCGACAGGGAGCTGTTTTTT
CDR3 protein: CASSQMGDRELFF

D gene: TRBD2
V gene: TRBV6-5
J gene: TRBJ2-1
clone size: NA
CDR3 DNA: TGTGCCAGCAGTTGGGACGGGGGGGGCATCAATGAGCAGTTCTTC
CDR3 protein: CASSWDGGGINEQFF

D gene: TRBD1
V gene: TRBV25-1
J gene: TRBJ2-3
clone size: NA
CDR3 DNA: TGTGCCAGCAGTGAAATGGACAGGATCGACACAGATACGCAGTATTTT
CDR3 protein: CASSEMDRIDTDTQYF

D gene: NA
V gene: TRBV5-1
J gene: TRBJ2-7
clone size: NA
CDR3 DNA: TGCGCCAGCAGCCCGGGGGACAGAATTTACGAGCAGTACTTC
CDR3 protein: CASSPGDRIYEQYF

D gene: TRBD1
V gene: TRBV5-6
J gene: TRBJ2-3
clone size: NA
CDR3 DNA: TGTGCCAGCAGCTGGCCGGGACAGGGGTTCACAGATACGCAGTATTTT
CDR3 protein: CASSWPGQGFTDTQYF

D gene: TRBD2
V gene: TRBV9
J gene: TRBJ2-7
clone size: NA
CDR3 DNA: TGTGCCAGCAGCACCGGCGGGACTAGCGGGGCCGAGCAGTACTTC
CDR3 protein: CASSTGGTSGAEQYF

D gene: NA
V gene: TRBV2
J gene: TRBJ1-2
clone size: NA
CDR3 DNA: TGTGCCAGCAGTGAAGGGGGGGCAGGTGGCTACACCTTC
CDR3 protein: CASSEGGAGGYTF

D gene: NA
V gene: TRBV11-2
J gene: TRBJ2-5
clone size: NA
CDR3 DNA: TGTGCCAGCAGCACGTACAAAGACCAAGAGACCCAGTACTTC
CDR3 protein: CASSTYKDQETQYF

D gene: NA
V gene: TRBV10-3
J gene: TRBJ2-3
clone size: NA
CDR3 DNA: TGTGCCATCAGTGCGGACCAGCTACCAGATACGCAGTATTTT
CDR3 protein: CAISADQLPDTQYF

D gene: NA
V gene: TRBV29-1
J gene: TRBJ1-1
clone size: once
CDR3 DNA: TGCAGCGTTGCCCAAAAGGGGGACACTGAAGCTTTCTTT
CDR3 protein: CSVAQKGDTEAFF